Each of the 4 T cell receptor beta chains below was sequenced from the same sample in a study of T cell changes during pregnancy in multiple sclerosis. The repertoire was sequenced with immunoSEQ multiplex PCR; TCRdb's copy has only in-frame clones and lacks some. The data show about 44,000 clones, around 96% seen once. Sequenced material: peripheral blood, taken in the second trimester of pregnancy. Source of these receptors: a female donor with multiple sclerosis, enrolled in a pregnancy study.

The rearrangement links TRBV7-2 to TRBJ1-1; D is unresolved. V shed 6 bases and J shed 1 base, with 21 bases lying between them. Looked up from germline, CDR1 is SGHTA and CDR2 is FQGNSA. This CDR3 region has 17 residues. CDR3 protein: CASRSPRTGSQNTEAFF. CDR3 DNA: TGTGCCAGCAGGTCCCCGAGGACGGGATCTCAGAACACTGAAGCTTTCTTT.

The rearrangement uses TRBV5-1 and TRBJ2-4, with 12 bases fitting TRBD1. Trimming cost V 1 base and J 5 bases; bases outside gene matches: 13. Germline V gene sequence: CDR1 SGHRS, CDR2 YFSETQ. This CDR3 comprises 19 residues. The CDR3 loop reads CASSLIPGQGARRENIQYF. The DNA of the CDR3 is TGCGCCAGCAGCTTGATCCCGGGACAGGGGGCGAGAAGAGAAAACATTCAGTACTTC.

The chain couples TRBV19 to TRBJ1-1, with 7 bases identical to TRBD1. CDR1 and CDR2 (germline): LNHDA, SQIVND (reference sequence). J was trimmed by 1 base and V by 3 bases; bases with no gene match: 2. This CDR3 is built from 14 residues. The CDR3 region has the DNA TGTGCCAGTAGTATCGGGACAGCGAACACTGAAGCTTTCTTT. Residues: CASSIGTANTEAFF.

The chain carries TRBV27 and TRBJ1-2; 7 bases match TRBD1. The junction had 2 bases not matched to a gene; V was cut back by 5 bases and J by 2 bases. The CDR3 has 13 amino acids. Looked up from germline, CDR1 is MNHEY and CDR2 is SMNVEV (reference sequence). The CDR3 DNA reads TGTGCCAGCAGTCCGACAGGGAACTATGGCTACACCTTC. The encoded protein is CASSPTGNYGYTF.